Below, 12 T cell receptor beta chains from the same sample are listed, as sequenced in a study of cytomegalovirus exposure and HLA in healthy donors. Amplification used 60 Vbeta primers and 13 Jbeta primers. Repertoires were generated with immunoSEQ multiplex PCR, while TCRdb's copy carries only in-frame clones and drops some. Found here are some 120,000 clones; the top ten clones hold around 2.7%. Material: PBMCs. All receptors derive from a man aged 30 to 45 in good health and CMV-seronegative.

The genes are TRBV5-4 and TRBJ1-2; 8 nucleotides agree with TRBD1. The CDR3 is made up of 20 amino acids. CDR1 SGHNT and CDR2 YYREEE come from the germline V gene (reference sequence). V trimming: 4 bases; J trimming: 8 bases; junction bases outside the gene matches: 28. This CDR3 reads CASSLPSTGGGGRITSGYTF. The CDR3, as DNA: TGTGCCAGCAGCCTACCGTCTACAGGGGGAGGAGGAAGAATAACTAGCGGCTACACCTTC.

This sequence joins TRBV4-1 and TRBJ2-7; a weak D match, TRBD1 (6 bases). The CDR3 is made up of 16 amino acids. With 0 bases removed from V and 2 bases from J, the gap between germline ends came to 14 bases. CDR1 MGHRA and CDR2 YSYEKL come from the germline V gene. The CDR3 coding sequence is TGCGCCAGCAGCCAAGATCAGAGGACAGAAGCCTACGAGCAGTACTTC. Translating it yields CASSQDQRTEAYEQYF.

The chain is built from TRBV29-1 and TRBJ2-1; TRBD2 is a possible D gene (5 bases). This CDR3 has 15 residues. V gave up 4 bases and J gave up 1 base, with 14 bases separating them. Germline V gene lookup returns CDR1 SQVTM and CDR2 ANQGSEA. The CDR3 loop is CSVGVGGRSYNEQFF. As DNA, the CDR3 is TGCAGCGTTGGAGTCGGCGGGCGTTCCTACAATGAGCAGTTCTTC.

The chain couples TRBV6-1 to TRBJ1-3; 8 nucleotides match TRBD1. V shed 6 bases and J 2 bases; nucleotides not matched to a gene: 6. Germline V gene lookup returns CDR1 MNHNS and CDR2 SASEGT. The CDR3 loop spans 15 amino acids. The CDR3 sequence: CASSHNRGAGNTIYF. CDR3 in DNA: TGTGCCAGCAGCCATAACAGGGGGGCTGGAAACACCATATATTTT.

The chain recombines TRBV7-9 with TRBJ2-3, with 7 bases lining up with TRBD1. The germline V gene has CDR1 SEHNR and CDR2 FQNEAQ (reference sequence). V shed 5 bases, J shed 2 bases, and the junction held 19 bases outside the gene matches. This CDR3 is built from 19 residues. The CDR3 spells CASSIPLILTGPFTDTQYF. DNA of the CDR3: TGTGCCAGCAGCATACCCCTGATTTTGACAGGGCCGTTCACAGATACGCAGTATTTT.

This chain connects TRBV7-6 to TRBJ2-7; 8 bases fit TRBD1. Germline loops: CDR1 SGHVS, CDR2 FNYEAQ. CDR3 length: 13 residues. V shed 5 bases, J shed 5 bases, and the junction held 5 bases outside the gene matches. The CDR3 DNA reads TGTGCCAGCAGCAGGACAGGGATCGACGAGCAGTACTTC. This gives the protein CASSRTGIDEQYF.

V is TRBV6-6 and J is TRBJ2-3, with D uncertain. The CDR3 spans 16 residues. Germline loops: CDR1 MNHNY, CDR2 SVGAGI (reference sequence). V lost 6 bases, J lost 0 bases, and 16 bases lay in between. CDR3 in DNA: TGTGCCAGCAGCCCCCCTCTAGTGTCTAGCACAGATACGCAGTATTTT. This encodes CASSPPLVSSTDTQYF.

In regard to this clone: One junction end disagrees with the germline gene, perhaps due to a read error. This chain connects TRBV9 to TRBJ2-1; TRBD2 agrees at 7 bases. The CDR3 is 18 amino acids. Looked up from germline, CDR1 is SGDLS and CDR2 is YYNGEE. Here the CDR3 reads CASSVDPRLASSHNEQFF. CDR3 nucleotides: TGTGCCAGCAGCGTAGACCCCAGACTAGCCAGCTCCCACAATGAGCAGTTCTTC.

The rearrangement links TRBV19 to TRBJ1-6, with TRBD1 matching 10 bases. The J segment lost 11 bases and the V segment lost 5 bases, leaving 3 bases of the junction unmatched. The CDR3 covers 13 residues. From germline, CDR1 is LNHDA and CDR2 SQIVND (reference sequence). CDR3 coding DNA: TGTGCCAGTAGTCCTGGACAGGGGGCACCCCTCCACTTT. Its protein product is CASSPGQGAPLHF.

The chain carries TRBV28 and TRBJ1-1, with D unresolved. V gave up 4 bases and J gave up 4 bases, with 10 bases separating them. The CDR3 covers 13 residues. Germline V gives CDR1 MDHEN, CDR2 SYDVKM. CDR3 sequence (DNA): TGTGCCAGCAGTTCCGGGTCGTTCACTGAAGCTTTCTTT. This translates into CASSSGSFTEAFF.

The rearrangement uses TRBV5-4 and TRBJ1-1, with TRBD1 as a possible D gene (5 bases). The CDR3 contains 14 residues. Germline V gene lookup returns CDR1 SGHNT and CDR2 YYREEE (reference sequence). Deletions cut 4 bases from V and 1 base from J, with 11 bases between. CDR3 nucleotide sequence: TGTGCCAGCAGCCCGGACACTGAGAACACTGAAGCTTTCTTT. Translation: CASSPDTENTEAFF.

The chain has TRBV29-1 and TRBJ2-3; perhaps TRBD1 as D (6 bases). V gave up 3 bases and J gave up 0 bases, with 13 bases separating them. Germline V gene sequence: CDR1 SQVTM, CDR2 ANQGSEA. The CDR3 consists of 15 residues. CDR3 DNA sequence: TGCAGCGTTGAGGAAGAGGGACAAAGCACAGATACGCAGTATTTT. Translation: CSVEEEGQSTDTQYF.